The rows below give T cell receptor beta chains drawn from one sample of a study of shared clonotypes between healthy human individuals. Method: immunoSEQ multiplex PCR; TCRdb's copy keeps in-frame clones and lacks some. The repertoire holds 2 million to 2.5 million clones, with about 94% as singletons. Specimen: naive CD4+ T cells sorted from blood. The receptors were sampled from a man between 18 and 29 years old in good health. The CDR3 runs from the conserved cysteine through the conserved F or W. The order of the fields is V gene, D gene, CDR3 length, clone size, J gene, CDR3 protein, CDR3 DNA. D genes are given only for firm matches. Clone size appears in some rows only: once, few, many, or a class for an expanded clone.

V: TRBV7-9; D: NA; length: 13; size: NA; J: TRBJ1-2; CDR3: CASSPGLEGRETF; DNA: TGTGCCAGCAGCCCAGGGTTGGAGGGGAGGGAGACCTTC
V: TRBV6-4; D: NA; length: 14; size: NA; J: TRBJ2-1; CDR3: CASTTRLADNEQFF; DNA: TGTGCCAGCACAACCAGGCTAGCCGACAATGAGCAGTTCTTC
V: TRBV6-5; D: NA; length: 15; size: NA; J: TRBJ1-2; CDR3: CASSSRHGTIYGYTF; DNA: TGTGCCAGCAGTTCACGTCACGGCACAATCTATGGCTACACCTTC
V: TRBV28; D: NA; length: 13; size: NA; J: TRBJ1-2; CDR3: CASSPNNRVGYTF; DNA: TGTGCCAGCAGTCCTAATAACAGGGTTGGCTACACCTTC
V: TRBV2; D: TRBD1; length: 16; size: NA; J: TRBJ1-4; CDR3: CASSETLQGANEKLFF; DNA: TGTGCCAGCAGTGAAACGCTACAGGGGGCTAACGAAAAACTGTTTTTT
V: TRBV9; D: NA; length: 14; size: NA; J: TRBJ2-3; CDR3: CASSVAGREDTQYF; DNA: TGTGCCAGCAGCGTAGCCGGGAGAGAAGATACGCAGTATTTT
V: TRBV10-3; D: NA; length: 13; size: NA; J: TRBJ2-2; CDR3: CAISVPPPGELFF; DNA: TGTGCCATCAGTGTCCCCCCTCCGGGGGAGCTGTTTTTT
V: TRBV27; D: NA; length: 14; size: NA; J: TRBJ1-1; CDR3: CASRSGSPNTEAFF; DNA: TGTGCCAGTCGATCGGGGTCCCCGAACACTGAAGCTTTCTTT
V: TRBV6-1; D: NA; length: 13; size: NA; J: TRBJ1-5; CDR3: CASTGMGNQPQHF; DNA: TGTGCCAGCACGGGGATGGGCAATCAGCCCCAGCATTTT
V: TRBV11-3; D: TRBD1; length: 14; size: NA; J: TRBJ2-4; CDR3: CASSSGTGLDIQYF; DNA: TGTGCCAGCAGCTCTGGGACAGGGTTAGACATTCAGTACTTC
V: TRBV6-1; D: NA; length: 14; size: NA; J: TRBJ1-1; CDR3: CASSEGTANTEAFF; DNA: TGTGCCAGCAGTGAAGGGACAGCGAACACTGAAGCTTTCTTT
V: TRBV19; D: NA; length: 14; size: NA; J: TRBJ1-5; CDR3: CASSIVPSNQPQHF; DNA: TGTGCCAGTAGTATAGTGCCGTCCAATCAGCCCCAGCATTTT
V: TRBV28; D: NA; length: 15; size: NA; J: TRBJ2-3; CDR3: CASSFWGTRTDTQYF; DNA: TGTGCCAGCAGTTTTTGGGGGACCCGCACAGATACGCAGTATTTT
V: TRBV9; D: TRBD2; length: 19; size: NA; J: TRBJ2-3; CDR3: CASTSSLLAGGPLRDTQYF; DNA: TGTGCCAGCACCTCGTCCCTACTAGCGGGGGGGCCCCTCAGAGATACGCAGTATTTT
V: TRBV5-1; D: NA; length: 16; size: NA; J: TRBJ2-5; CDR3: CASSPRAGNPQETQYF; DNA: TGCGCCAGCAGCCCCCGGGCAGGGAACCCCCAAGAGACCCAGTACTTC
V: TRBV28; D: NA; length: 16; size: NA; J: TRBJ2-7; CDR3: CASTWGGARPSYEQYF; DNA: TGTGCCAGCACCTGGGGGGGGGCCCGTCCCTCCTACGAGCAGTACTTC
V: TRBV30; D: TRBD2; length: 17; size: NA; J: TRBJ2-5; CDR3: CAWLPRGGWRQLETQYF; DNA: TGTGCCTGGCTCCCCCGGGGGGGGTGGCGGCAATTGGAGACCCAGTACTTC
V: TRBV7-2; D: TRBD2; length: 16; size: NA; J: TRBJ2-1; CDR3: CASSLEGSSGGTEQFF; DNA: TGTGCCAGCAGCTTAGAGGGGTCTAGCGGGGGGACTGAGCAGTTCTTC
V: TRBV6-1; D: NA; length: 15; size: NA; J: TRBJ2-2; CDR3: CASRALLSNTGELFF; DNA: TGTGCCAGCAGGGCCCTCCTTTCGAACACCGGGGAGCTGTTTTTT
V: TRBV2; D: TRBD1; length: 15; size: NA; J: TRBJ1-4; CDR3: CASRAEGQGNEKLFF; DNA: TGTGCCAGCAGGGCCGAGGGACAGGGTAACGAAAAACTGTTTTTT
V: TRBV30; D: NA; length: 18; size: NA; J: TRBJ1-6; CDR3: CAWSVLRTSSSYNSPLHF; DNA: TGTGCCTGGAGTGTACTCAGGACGTCTAGCTCCTATAATTCACCCCTCCACTTT
V: TRBV6-6; D: NA; length: 15; size: NA; J: TRBJ2-2; CDR3: CASSYERLNTGELFF; DNA: TGTGCCAGCAGTTACGAACGGCTGAACACCGGGGAGCTGTTTTTT
V: TRBV18; D: NA; length: 14; size: NA; J: TRBJ1-4; CDR3: CASSGGTTNEKLFF; DNA: TGTGCCAGCTCTGGGGGAACTACTAATGAAAAACTGTTTTTT
V: TRBV30; D: TRBD2; length: 12; size: once; J: TRBJ2-7; CDR3: CAFNRGGYEQYF; DNA: TGTGCCTTCAACCGGGGGGGGTACGAGCAGTACTTC
V: TRBV18; D: NA; length: 14; size: NA; J: TRBJ2-3; CDR3: CASSPLVSTDTQYF; DNA: TGTGCCAGCTCACCATTGGTGAGCACAGATACGCAGTATTTT
V: TRBV5-1; D: NA; length: 15; size: NA; J: TRBJ2-1; CDR3: CASSRQAGYYNEQFF; DNA: TGCGCCAGCAGCCGCCAGGCGGGGTATTACAATGAGCAGTTCTTC
V: TRBV6-5; D: NA; length: 14; size: NA; J: TRBJ1-5; CDR3: CASSQTQSNQPQHF; DNA: TGTGCCAGCAGTCAAACGCAGAGCAATCAGCCCCAGCATTTT
V: TRBV28; D: NA; length: 13; size: NA; J: TRBJ2-5; CDR3: CASRDFLQETQYF; DNA: TGTGCCAGTCGTGACTTCCTCCAAGAGACCCAGTACTTC
V: TRBV7-2; D: TRBD1; length: 15; size: NA; J: TRBJ2-2; CDR3: CASSLGDSYTGELFF; DNA: TGTGCCAGCAGCTTGGGGGACAGCTACACCGGGGAGCTGTTTTTT
V: TRBV9; D: NA; length: 15; size: NA; J: TRBJ2-3; CDR3: CASSPTGDTRDTQYF; DNA: TGTGCCAGCAGCCCGACGGGCGACACCCGTGATACGCAGTATTTT
V: TRBV11-2; D: NA; length: 14; size: NA; J: TRBJ2-5; CDR3: CASSIRGAQETQYF; DNA: TGTGCCAGCAGCATACGCGGGGCTCAAGAGACCCAGTACTTC
V: TRBV2; D: TRBD1; length: 15; size: NA; J: TRBJ1-4; CDR3: CASGSHRGGNEKLFF; DNA: TGTGCCAGCGGTTCTCACAGGGGGGGGAATGAAAAACTGTTTTTT
V: TRBV5-4; D: TRBD1; length: 14; size: once; J: TRBJ1-3; CDR3: CASSQQGAGNTIYF; DNA: TGTGCCAGCAGCCAACAGGGGGCTGGAAACACCATATATTTT
V: TRBV5-1; D: NA; length: 14; size: NA; J: TRBJ2-7; CDR3: CASSLLSSTYEQYF; DNA: TGCGCCAGCAGCTTGCTCTCTAGCACCTACGAGCAGTACTTC
V: TRBV6-1; D: TRBD2; length: 15; size: NA; J: TRBJ2-3; CDR3: CASRLAGGNTDTQYF; DNA: TGTGCCAGCAGACTAGCGGGAGGAAACACAGATACGCAGTATTTT
V: TRBV7-6; D: NA; length: 14; size: NA; J: TRBJ2-5; CDR3: CASSMGGRQETQYF; DNA: TGTGCCAGCAGCATGGGGGGACGCCAAGAGACCCAGTACTTC
V: TRBV9; D: TRBD1; length: 18; size: NA; J: TRBJ2-2; CDR3: CASSVGGTGSAGTGELFF; DNA: TGTGCCAGCAGCGTAGGAGGGACAGGGTCCGCGGGCACCGGGGAGCTGTTTTTT
V: TRBV5-1; D: NA; length: 14; size: NA; J: TRBJ2-3; CDR3: CASSRGQHTDTQYF; DNA: TGCGCCAGCAGCCGCGGACAGCACACAGATACGCAGTATTTT
V: TRBV6-5; D: TRBD1; length: 13; size: NA; J: TRBJ1-2; CDR3: CASSRQGNYGYTF; DNA: TGTGCCAGCAGTAGACAGGGCAACTATGGCTACACCTTC
V: TRBV6-5; D: NA; length: 11; size: NA; J: TRBJ2-1; CDR3: CASSYRLEQFF; DNA: TGTGCCAGCAGTTATCGACTAGAGCAGTTCTTC
V: TRBV6-1; D: NA; length: 13; size: once; J: TRBJ2-5; CDR3: CASRGFGEETQYF; DNA: TGTGCCAGCAGGGGCTTTGGCGAAGAGACCCAGTACTTC
V: TRBV5-1; D: NA; length: 14; size: NA; J: TRBJ1-4; CDR3: CASSFTSRREKLFF; DNA: TGCGCCAGCAGCTTTACATCCAGAAGGGAAAAACTGTTTTTT
V: TRBV28; D: TRBD2; length: 14; size: NA; J: TRBJ2-1; CDR3: CAITGTSRNNEQFF; DNA: TGTGCCATTACGGGGACTAGCCGAAACAATGAGCAGTTCTTC
V: TRBV7-9; D: NA; length: 13; size: NA; J: TRBJ1-3; CDR3: CASSRGSGNTIYF; DNA: TGTGCCAGCAGCCGGGGCTCTGGAAACACCATATATTTT
V: TRBV5-4; D: NA; length: 16; size: NA; J: TRBJ2-1; CDR3: CASSSIQGGRHNEQFF; DNA: TGTGCCAGCAGCTCAATCCAGGGGGGGAGACACAATGAGCAGTTCTTC
V: TRBV18; D: NA; length: 13; size: NA; J: TRBJ1-1; CDR3: CASSPPAGSEAFF; DNA: TGTGCCAGCTCACCACCTGCCGGGTCTGAAGCTTTCTTT
V: TRBV15; D: NA; length: 14; size: NA; J: TRBJ1-6; CDR3: CATSSGSYNSPLHF; DNA: TGTGCCACCAGCTCAGGCTCCTATAATTCACCCCTCCACTTT
V: TRBV7-7; D: TRBD1; length: 16; size: NA; J: TRBJ2-7; CDR3: CASSLSPGQGIDEQYF; DNA: TGTGCTAGCAGCCTAAGCCCGGGACAGGGAATTGACGAGCAGTACTTC
V: TRBV7-9; D: NA; length: 14; size: NA; J: TRBJ1-5; CDR3: CASSGGYSNQPQHF; DNA: TGTGCCAGCAGTGGGGGGTATAGCAATCAGCCCCAGCATTTT
V: TRBV30; D: NA; length: 11; size: NA; J: TRBJ1-2; CDR3: CAWNQGGGYTF; DNA: TGTGCCTGGAATCAGGGAGGGGGCTACACCTTC
V: TRBV30; D: NA; length: 13; size: once; J: TRBJ1-5; CDR3: CAWARGGNQPQHF; DNA: TGTGCCTGGGCCAGGGGAGGCAATCAGCCCCAGCATTTT
V: TRBV5-1; D: NA; length: 15; size: NA; J: TRBJ2-7; CDR3: CASSLRREEGGEQYF; DNA: TGCGCCAGCAGCTTGCGGAGGGAAGAGGGGGGCGAGCAGTACTTC
V: TRBV19; D: TRBD1; length: 16; size: once; J: TRBJ1-1; CDR3: CASSLGQGWGNTEAFF; DNA: TGTGCCAGTAGTCTCGGACAGGGATGGGGTAACACTGAAGCTTTCTTT
V: TRBV28; D: NA; length: 11; size: NA; J: TRBJ1-4; CDR3: CASREREKLFF; DNA: TGTGCCAGCAGGGAAAGGGAAAAACTGTTTTTT
V: TRBV5-6; D: TRBD2; length: 18; size: once; J: TRBJ2-5; CDR3: CASTLGKLAGELQETQYF; DNA: TGTGCCAGCACCTTGGGGAAACTAGCGGGAGAGTTACAAGAGACCCAGTACTTC
V: TRBV19; D: NA; length: 14; size: once; J: TRBJ2-7; CDR3: CASSMSGRFYEQYF; DNA: TGTGCCAGTAGTATGTCGGGCAGATTCTACGAGCAGTACTTC
V: TRBV5-1; D: TRBD1; length: 14; size: NA; J: TRBJ1-2; CDR3: CASSLQGALNGYTF; DNA: TGCGCCAGCAGCCTACAGGGGGCGCTTAATGGCTACACCTTC